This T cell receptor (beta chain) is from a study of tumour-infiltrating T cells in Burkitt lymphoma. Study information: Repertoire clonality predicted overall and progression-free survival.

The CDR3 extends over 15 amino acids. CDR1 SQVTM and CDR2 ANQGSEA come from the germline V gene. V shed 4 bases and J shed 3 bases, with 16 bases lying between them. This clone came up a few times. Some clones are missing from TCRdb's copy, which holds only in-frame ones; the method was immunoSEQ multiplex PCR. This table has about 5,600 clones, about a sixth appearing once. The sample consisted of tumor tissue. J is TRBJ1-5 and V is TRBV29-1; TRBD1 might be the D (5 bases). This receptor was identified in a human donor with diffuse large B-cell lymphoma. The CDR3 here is CSVATHRGPNQPQHF. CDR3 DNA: TGCAGCGTTGCCACACATAGGGGCCCCAATCAGCCCCAGCATTTT.